The 8 T cell receptor beta chains listed next were all sequenced from one sample in a study of cytomegalovirus exposure and HLA in healthy donors. Vbeta (60) and Jbeta (13) primers were used in the PCR. Using immunoSEQ multiplex PCR, the repertoire was profiled, and TCRdb retains in-frame clones only, with some absent. The table shows 150,000 to 200,000 clones, with under 9.5% occurring only once. The material sequenced was PBMCs. The receptors shown here come from a woman in her 30s in good health and CMV-seropositive.

J is TRBJ1-1 and V is TRBV5-1, with D maybe TRBD1 (5 bases). The CDR3 sequence is 15 residues long. Trimming cost V 0 bases and J 3 bases, with 12 bases left between them. The germline V gene has CDR1 SGHRS and CDR2 YFSETQ. In DNA form, the CDR3 reads TGCGCCAGCAGCTTGGCTCCAGGAGGGGACACTGAAGCTTTCTTT. It yields the protein CASSLAPGGDTEAFF.

The rearrangement uses TRBV12-5 and TRBJ1-4; 10 nucleotides line up with TRBD1. Germline V CDR1 and CDR2: LGHNT, FRNRAP. The CDR3 contains 14 residues. After removal of 5 bases from V and 8 bases from J, the junction contained 5 bases not matched to a gene. Here the CDR3 reads CASGQGTGVEKLFF. The DNA of the CDR3 is TGTGCTAGTGGTCAAGGGACAGGGGTCGAAAAACTGTTTTTT.

This clone was observed a handful of times. The V gene is TRBV2, the J gene TRBJ2-7; TRBD1 might be the D (6 bases). Trimming shortened V by 3 bases and J by 0 bases, and 9 bases separated the two germline ends. The CDR3 has 14 residues. Germline CDR1 SNHLY, CDR2 FYNNEI. CDR3 sequence: CASSDRTASYEQYF. The CDR3 DNA is TGTGCCAGCAGTGACCGGACAGCCTCCTACGAGCAGTACTTC.

The table lists this clone with a few counts. The chain recombines TRBV13 with TRBJ2-5; TRBD2 matches at 10 bases. CDR3 length: 14 residues. The V gene end was trimmed by 5 bases and the J gene end by 3 bases; junction bases not matched to a gene: 3. CDR1 is PRHDT, CDR2 FYEKMQ, per germline (reference sequence). DNA for the CDR3: TGTGCCAGCAGCCGCGGACTAGCGGAAGAGACCCAGTACTTC. Protein product: CASSRGLAEETQYF.

This clone was seen a few times. The chain uses TRBV7-9 and TRBJ1-1; tentatively, D is TRBD1 (5 bases). V lost 2 bases to trimming and J lost 8 bases, with 12 bases between them. Germline loops: CDR1 SEHNR, CDR2 FQNEAQ (reference sequence). The CDR3 length is 13 residues. For the CDR3, the DNA is TGTGCCAGCAGCTTATATGGGACTGACGAAGCTTTCTTT. Translating gives CASSLYGTDEAFF.

This clone was seen more than once but under ten times. This sequence joins TRBV9 and TRBJ2-4; 9 nucleotides line up with TRBD2. Germline loops: CDR1 SGDLS, CDR2 YYNGEE. The CDR3 length is 17 residues. The V and J ends lost 3 bases and 1 base, in that order; junction bases with no gene match: 8. The CDR3 region is CASSAFSGRGAKNIQYF. In DNA form, the CDR3 reads TGTGCCAGCAGCGCCTTTAGCGGGAGAGGTGCCAAAAACATTCAGTACTTC.

The chain is built from TRBV30 and TRBJ2-5, with 8 nucleotides matching TRBD2. The CDR3 sequence is 13 residues long. Per the germline V gene, CDR1 is GTSNPN and CDR2 is SVGIG (reference sequence). With 4 bases clipped from V and 2 bases from J, the junction kept 3 bases outside the gene matches. The CDR3 bases are TGTGCCTGGAACGCGGGAGGACAAGAGACCCAGTACTTC. Protein product: CAWNAGGQETQYF.

There are a few counts of this clone. The gene calls are TRBV6-1 and TRBJ1-3; D gene ambiguous. Germline V gives CDR1 MNHNS, CDR2 SASEGT. V was trimmed by 1 base and J by 4 bases, leaving 11 bases between them. The CDR3 covers 15 residues. The CDR3 region is CASSEGASPGNTIYF. The CDR3 nucleotides read TGTGCCAGCAGTGAAGGCGCCTCCCCGGGAAACACCATATATTTT.